The source of this T cell receptor beta chain is a study of cytomegalovirus exposure and HLA in healthy donors. With 0 bases clipped from V and 3 bases from J, the junction kept 13 bases outside the gene matches. This CDR3 is built from 18 residues. The germline gives CDR1 ENHRY, CDR2 SYGVKD. 60 Vbeta and 13 Jbeta primers were used in PCR. In the authors' workflow: In a later analysis, roughly 10 million of about 80 million unique beta chains occurred in at least two donors. The assay was immunoSEQ multiplex PCR, and TCRdb's table has in-frame clones only and misses some. V, J and clone size derive from that table, while D and trimming were established from the DNA sequence. The sample shows more than 95,000 clones, 12% of them seen only once.

Source material: PBMCs. The chain employs TRBV10-3 and TRBJ2-5; 7 bases line up with TRBD1. This receptor was identified in a man between 35 and 55 years old in good health and CMV-seropositive. The CDR3 DNA is TGTGCCATCAGTGAGTCGTATATCGGAATGACAGGGAAAGAGACCCAGTACTTC. Translating it yields CAISESYIGMTGKETQYF.